The sequence of this T cell receptor beta chain was determined in a study of blood T cell repertoires in COVID-19. Study in general: COVID-19 samples collected from the United States, Italy and Spain covered acute and convalescent phases.

Between the trimmed V and J ends, which lost 6 bases and 7 bases, there was a span of 18 bases. The CDR3 is 15 residues long. Looked up from germline, CDR1 is MDHEN and CDR2 is SYDVKM. Libraries were prepared by immunoSEQ multiplex PCR; TCRdb keeps only in-frame clonotypes and omits some of them. The sample consists of hundreds of thousands of clones, around 87% of them appearing once. This clonotype was obtained from a woman aged 50 to 60 who had recovered from COVID-19. The V call is TRBV28, the J call TRBJ1-4, with D possibly matching TRBD1 (5 bases). Specimen: PBMCs or T cells enriched from blood (not recorded which). CDR3 nucleotides: TGTGCCAGCAGAACGGACACACAACTCCCTGAAAAACTGTTTTTT. Its protein product is CASRTDTQLPEKLFF.